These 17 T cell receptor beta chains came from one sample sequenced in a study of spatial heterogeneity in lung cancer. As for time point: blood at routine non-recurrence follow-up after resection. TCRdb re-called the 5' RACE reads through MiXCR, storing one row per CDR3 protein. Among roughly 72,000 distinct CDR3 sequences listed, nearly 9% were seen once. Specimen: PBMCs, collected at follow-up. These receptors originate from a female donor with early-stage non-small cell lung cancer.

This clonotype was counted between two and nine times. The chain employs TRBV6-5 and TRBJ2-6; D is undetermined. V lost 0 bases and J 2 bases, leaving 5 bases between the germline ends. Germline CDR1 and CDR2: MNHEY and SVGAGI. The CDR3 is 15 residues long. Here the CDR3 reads CASSYSGAGANVLTF. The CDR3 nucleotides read TGTGCCAGCAGTTACTCTGGAGCTGGGGCCAACGTCCTGACTTTC.

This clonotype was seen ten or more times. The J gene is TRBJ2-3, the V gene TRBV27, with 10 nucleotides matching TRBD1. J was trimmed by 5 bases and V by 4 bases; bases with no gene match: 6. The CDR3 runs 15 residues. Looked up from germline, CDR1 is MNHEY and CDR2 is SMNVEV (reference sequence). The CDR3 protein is CASSSRDRGRDTQYF. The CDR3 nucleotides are TGTGCCAGCAGTTCCCGGGACAGGGGACGAGATACGCAGTATTTT.

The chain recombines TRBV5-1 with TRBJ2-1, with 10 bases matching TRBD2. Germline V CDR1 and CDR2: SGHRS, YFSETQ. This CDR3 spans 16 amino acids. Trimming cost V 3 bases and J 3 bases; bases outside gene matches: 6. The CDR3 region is CASSSRRTSGYNEQFF. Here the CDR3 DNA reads TGCGCCAGCAGCTCCCGCCGGACTAGCGGCTACAATGAGCAGTTCTTC.

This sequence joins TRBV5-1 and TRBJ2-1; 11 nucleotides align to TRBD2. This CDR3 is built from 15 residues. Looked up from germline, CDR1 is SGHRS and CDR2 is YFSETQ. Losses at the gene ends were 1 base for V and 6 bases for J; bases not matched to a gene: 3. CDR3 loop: CASSLLTSGVNEQFF. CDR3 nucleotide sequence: TGCGCCAGCAGCTTGTTGACTAGCGGGGTCAATGAGCAGTTCTTC.

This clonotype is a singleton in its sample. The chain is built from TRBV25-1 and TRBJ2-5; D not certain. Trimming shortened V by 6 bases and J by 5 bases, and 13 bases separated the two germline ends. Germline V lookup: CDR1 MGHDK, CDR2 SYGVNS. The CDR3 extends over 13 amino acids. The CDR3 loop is CASRKGSPETQYF. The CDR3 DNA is TGTGCCAGCAGAAAGGGATCTCCGGAGACCCAGTACTTC. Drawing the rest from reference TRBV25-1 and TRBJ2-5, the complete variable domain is EADIYQTPRYLVIGTGKKITLECSQTMGHDKMYWYQQDPGMELHLIHYSYGVNSTEKGDLSSESTVSRIRTEHFPLTLESARPSHTSQYLCASRKGSPETQYFGPGTRLLVL.

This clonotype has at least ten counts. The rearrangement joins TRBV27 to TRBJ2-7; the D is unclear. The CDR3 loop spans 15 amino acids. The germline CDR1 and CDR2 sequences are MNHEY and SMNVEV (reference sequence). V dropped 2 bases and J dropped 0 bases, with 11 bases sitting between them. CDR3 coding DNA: TGTGCCAGCAGTTTAAAACCTGGGCTCTCCTACGAGCAGTACTTC. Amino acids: CASSLKPGLSYEQYF.

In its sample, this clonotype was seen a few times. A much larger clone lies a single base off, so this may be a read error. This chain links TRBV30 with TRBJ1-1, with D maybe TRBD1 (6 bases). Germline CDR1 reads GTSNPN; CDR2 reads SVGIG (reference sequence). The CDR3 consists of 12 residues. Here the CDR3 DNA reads TGTGTCTGGAGGGGGATTGCGCCTGAAGCTTTCTTT. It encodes CVWRGIAPEAFF.

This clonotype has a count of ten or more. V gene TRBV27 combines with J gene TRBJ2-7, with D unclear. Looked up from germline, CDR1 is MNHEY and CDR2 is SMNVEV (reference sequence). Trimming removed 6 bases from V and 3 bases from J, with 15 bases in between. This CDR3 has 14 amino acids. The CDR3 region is CASRLGSQIYEQYF. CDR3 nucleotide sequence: TGTGCCAGCAGGCTGGGATCACAGATCTACGAGCAGTACTTC.

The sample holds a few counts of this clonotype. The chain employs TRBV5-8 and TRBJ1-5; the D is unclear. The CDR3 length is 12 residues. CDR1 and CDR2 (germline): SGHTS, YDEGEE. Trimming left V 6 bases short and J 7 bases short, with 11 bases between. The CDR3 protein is CASTLSGQPQHF. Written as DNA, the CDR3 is TGTGCCAGCACCCTCAGCGGACAGCCCCAGCATTTT.

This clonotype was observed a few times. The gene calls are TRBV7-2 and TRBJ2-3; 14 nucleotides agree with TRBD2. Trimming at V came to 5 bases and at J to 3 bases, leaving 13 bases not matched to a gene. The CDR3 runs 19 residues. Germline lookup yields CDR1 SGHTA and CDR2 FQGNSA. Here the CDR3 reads CASSRPRRGLAGDTDTQYF. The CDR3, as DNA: TGTGCCAGCAGCCGTCCGAGGAGGGGACTAGCGGGAGATACAGATACGCAGTATTTT.

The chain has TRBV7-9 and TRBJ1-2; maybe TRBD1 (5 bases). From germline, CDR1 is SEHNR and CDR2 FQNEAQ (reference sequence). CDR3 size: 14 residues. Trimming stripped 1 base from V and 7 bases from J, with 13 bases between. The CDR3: CASSLGGTTSGYTF. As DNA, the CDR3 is TGTGCCAGCAGCTTAGGAGGGACCACAAGTGGCTACACCTTC. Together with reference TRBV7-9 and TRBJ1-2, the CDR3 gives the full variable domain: DTGVSQNPRHKITKRGQNVTFRCDPISEHNRLYWYRQTLGQGPEFLTYFQNEAQLEKSRLLSDRFSAERPKGSFSTLEIQRTEQGDSAMYLCASSLGGTTSGYTFGSGTRLTVV.

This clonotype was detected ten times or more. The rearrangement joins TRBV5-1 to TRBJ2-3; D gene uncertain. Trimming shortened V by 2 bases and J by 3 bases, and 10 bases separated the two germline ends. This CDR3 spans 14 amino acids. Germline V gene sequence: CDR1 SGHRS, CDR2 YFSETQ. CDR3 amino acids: CASSLRFATDTQYF. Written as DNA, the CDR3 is TGCGCCAGCAGCTTAAGGTTTGCTACAGATACGCAGTATTTT.

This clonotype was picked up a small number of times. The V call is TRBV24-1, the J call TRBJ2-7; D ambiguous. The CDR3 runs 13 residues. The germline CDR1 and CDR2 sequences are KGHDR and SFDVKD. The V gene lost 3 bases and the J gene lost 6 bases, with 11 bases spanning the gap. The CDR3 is CATSDPHLGEQYF. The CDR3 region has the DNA TGTGCCACCAGTGATCCTCATCTGGGCGAGCAGTACTTC.

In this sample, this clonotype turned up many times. The CDR3 DNA sequence: TGTGCCTGGAGTAGATTCCTAGCGGACAATGAGCAGTTCTTC. This translates into CAWSRFLADNEQFF. This chain uses TRBV30 with TRBJ2-1, with 7 bases aligning to TRBD2. The germline gives CDR1 GTSNPN, CDR2 SVGIG (reference sequence). V lost 2 bases and J lost 5; bases outside the gene matches: 6. The CDR3 runs to 14 residues.

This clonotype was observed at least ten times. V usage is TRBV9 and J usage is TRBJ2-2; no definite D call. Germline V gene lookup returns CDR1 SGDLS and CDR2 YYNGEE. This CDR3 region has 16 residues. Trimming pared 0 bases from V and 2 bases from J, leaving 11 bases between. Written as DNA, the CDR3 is TGTGCCAGCAGCGTAGAATTCGCCCTTAACACCGGGGAGCTGTTTTTT. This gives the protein CASSVEFALNTGELFF. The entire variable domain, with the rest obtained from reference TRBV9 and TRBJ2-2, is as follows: DSGVTQTPKHLITATGQRVTLRCSPRSGDLSVYWYQQSLDQGLQFLIQYYNGEERAKGNILERFSAQQFPDLHSELNLSSLELGDSALYFCASSVEFALNTGELFFGEGSRLTVL.

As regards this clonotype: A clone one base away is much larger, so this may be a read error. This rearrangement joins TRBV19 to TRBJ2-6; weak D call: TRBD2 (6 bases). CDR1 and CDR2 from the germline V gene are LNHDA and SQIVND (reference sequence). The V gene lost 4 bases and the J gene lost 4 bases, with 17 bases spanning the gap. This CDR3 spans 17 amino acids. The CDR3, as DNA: TGTGCCAGTAGTAGGTCCTGGGACTTGGCGGGGGCCAACGTCCTGACTTTC. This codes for CASSRSWDLAGANVLTF.

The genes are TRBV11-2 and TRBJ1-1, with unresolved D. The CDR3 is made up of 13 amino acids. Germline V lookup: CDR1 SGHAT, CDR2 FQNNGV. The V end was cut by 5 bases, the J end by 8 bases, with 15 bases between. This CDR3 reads CASSRAWGAEAFF. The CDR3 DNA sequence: TGTGCCAGCAGCCGCGCATGGGGAGCGGAAGCTTTCTTT.